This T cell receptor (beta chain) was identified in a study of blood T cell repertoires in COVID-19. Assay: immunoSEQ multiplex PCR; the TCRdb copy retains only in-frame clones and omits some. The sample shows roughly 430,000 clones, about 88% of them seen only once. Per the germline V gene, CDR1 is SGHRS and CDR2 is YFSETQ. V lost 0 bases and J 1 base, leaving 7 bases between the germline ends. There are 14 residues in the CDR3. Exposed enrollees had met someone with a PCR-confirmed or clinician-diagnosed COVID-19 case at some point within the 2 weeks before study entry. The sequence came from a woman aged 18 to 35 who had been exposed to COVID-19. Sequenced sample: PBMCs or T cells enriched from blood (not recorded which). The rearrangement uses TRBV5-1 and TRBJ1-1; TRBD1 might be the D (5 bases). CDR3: CASSLAQGNTEAFF. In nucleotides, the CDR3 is TGCGCCAGCAGCTTGGCTCAGGGGAACACTGAAGCTTTCTTT.